These 3 T cell receptor beta chains share one sample of origin, sequenced in a study of blood T cell repertoires in COVID-19. Assay: immunoSEQ multiplex PCR; the TCRdb copy retains only in-frame clones and omits some. The sample holds 66,000 or so clones, roughly 75% seen once. Sample: peripheral blood. The source is a human donor in a cohort sampled during active COVID-19.

V gene TRBV28 combines with J gene TRBJ1-5; TRBD1 agrees at 9 bases. V was clipped by 6 bases and J by 5 bases; unmatched bases: 8. The germline V gene has CDR1 MDHEN and CDR2 SYDVKM. This CDR3 is 15 amino acids long. For the CDR3, the DNA is TGTGCCAGCAGGGCTAGAGGGACAGGGTATCAGCCCCAGCATTTT. Translation: CASRARGTGYQPQHF. Using reference TRBV28 and TRBJ1-5 for the parts outside the CDR3, the full variable domain is DVKVTQSSRYLVKRTGEKVFLECVQDMDHENMFWYRQDPGLGLRLIYFSYDVKMKEKGDIPEGYSVSREKKERFSLILESASTNQTSMYLCASRARGTGYQPQHFGDGTRLSIL.

The rearrangement joins TRBV29-1 to TRBJ2-7, with 10 bases identical to TRBD2. The CDR3 is 14 residues long. Trimming at V came to 3 bases and at J to 7 bases, leaving 9 bases not matched to a gene. CDR1 and CDR2 (germline): SQVTM, ANQGSEA. CDR3 in DNA: TGCAGCGTTGAGTCCGCTGCTAGCGGGGGTGAGCAGTACTTC. It translates to CSVESAASGGEQYF.

The chain has TRBV4-3 and TRBJ1-1; possible D gene TRBD1, 5 bases. V was trimmed by 1 base and J by 0 bases, leaving 9 bases between them. This CDR3 region has 15 residues. The germline CDR1 and CDR2 sequences are LGHNA and YSLEER. The CDR3 DNA sequence: TGCGCCAGCAGCCAAGGGGGCCAGGTGAACACTGAAGCTTTCTTT. This translates into CASSQGGQVNTEAFF.